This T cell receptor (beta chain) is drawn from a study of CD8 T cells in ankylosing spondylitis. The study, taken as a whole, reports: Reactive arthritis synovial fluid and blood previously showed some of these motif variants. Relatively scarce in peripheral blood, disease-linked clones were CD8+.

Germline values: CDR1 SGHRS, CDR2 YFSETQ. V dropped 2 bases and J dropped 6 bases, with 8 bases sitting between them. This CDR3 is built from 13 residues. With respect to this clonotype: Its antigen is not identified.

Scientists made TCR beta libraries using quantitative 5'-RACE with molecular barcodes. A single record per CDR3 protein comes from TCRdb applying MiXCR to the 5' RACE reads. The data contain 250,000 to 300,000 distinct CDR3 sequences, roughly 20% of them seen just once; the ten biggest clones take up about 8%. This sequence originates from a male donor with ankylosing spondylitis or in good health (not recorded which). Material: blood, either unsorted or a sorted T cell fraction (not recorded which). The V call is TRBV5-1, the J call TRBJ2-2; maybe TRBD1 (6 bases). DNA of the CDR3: TGCGCCAGCAGCTTTACAGGGCCCGGGGAGCTGTTTTTT. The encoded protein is CASSFTGPGELFF.